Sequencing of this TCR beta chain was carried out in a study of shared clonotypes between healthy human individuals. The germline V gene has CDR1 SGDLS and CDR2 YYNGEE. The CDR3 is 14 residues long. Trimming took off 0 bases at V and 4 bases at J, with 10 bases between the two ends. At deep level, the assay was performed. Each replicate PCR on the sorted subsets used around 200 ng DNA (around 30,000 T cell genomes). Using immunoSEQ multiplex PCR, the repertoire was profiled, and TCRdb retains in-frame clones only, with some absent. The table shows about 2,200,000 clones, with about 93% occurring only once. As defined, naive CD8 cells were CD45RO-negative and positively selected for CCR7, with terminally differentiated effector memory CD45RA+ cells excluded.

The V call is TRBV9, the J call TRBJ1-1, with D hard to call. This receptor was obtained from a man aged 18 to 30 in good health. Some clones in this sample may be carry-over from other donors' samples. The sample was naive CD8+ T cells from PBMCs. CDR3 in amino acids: CASSVGGGFTEAFF. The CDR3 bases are TGTGCCAGCAGCGTAGGAGGAGGGTTCACTGAAGCTTTCTTT. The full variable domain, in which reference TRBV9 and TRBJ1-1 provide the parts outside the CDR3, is DSGVTQTPKHLITATGQRVTLRCSPRSGDLSVYWYQQSLDQGLQFLIQYYNGEERAKGNILERFSAQQFPDLHSELNLSSLELGDSALYFCASSVGGGFTEAFFGQGTRLTVV.